Each of the 26 T cell receptor beta chains below was sequenced from the same sample in a study of T cells in narcolepsy. Produced via immunoSEQ multiplex PCR; TCRdb's table is partial and in-frame only. The sample gives tens of thousands of clones, about 86% of which show up once; around 4% is in the top ten. The material sequenced was memory (CD45RA-) CD4+ T cells from blood. All receptors come from a human donor in good health.

The V and J genes are TRBV14 and TRBJ2-7; no definite D call. V lost 0 bases and J lost 7, with 16 bases in between. Per the germline V gene, CDR1 is SGHDN and CDR2 is FVKESK. The CDR3 runs 15 residues. CDR3 DNA: TGTGCCAGCAGCCAAGAGAGCCCGCAGGTGGGTGAGCAGTACTTC. The encoded protein is CASSQESPQVGEQYF.

V and J are TRBV4-2 and TRBJ2-6; D may correspond to TRBD1 or TRBD2 (6 bases each). CDR3 length: 18 amino acids. V was cut by 4 bases and J by 0 bases, with 16 bases left in between. Germline V CDR1 and CDR2: LGHNA, YNFKEQ. CDR3 in amino acids: CASSLGTGAGSGANVLTF. The CDR3 DNA sequence: TGTGCCAGCAGCCTGGGGACGGGGGCCGGCTCTGGGGCCAACGTCCTGACTTTC.

The V and J genes are TRBV9 and TRBJ1-6; D is perhaps TRBD1 (6 bases). Trimming took off 2 bases at V and 6 bases at J, with 18 bases between the two ends. Germline V gene data show CDR1 as SGDLS and CDR2 as YYNGEE. The CDR3 extends over 17 amino acids. This CDR3 is CASSVTPDRTTNSPLHF. The CDR3 nucleotides are TGTGCCAGCAGCGTGACCCCAGACAGGACAACTAATTCACCCCTCCACTTT.

This clone was seen a single time. This sequence joins TRBV6-6 and TRBJ1-5, with D maybe TRBD1 (5 bases). Trimming stripped 4 bases from V and 1 base from J, with 14 bases between. This CDR3 region has 16 residues. The V gene's germline CDR1 is MNHNY and CDR2 SVGAGI (reference sequence). CDR3 sequence (DNA): TGTGCCAGCAGTTCCACGACACGGGGCAGCAATCAGCCCCAGCATTTT. Amino acid sequence: CASSSTTRGSNQPQHF.

The V gene is TRBV9, the J gene TRBJ1-4, with TRBD1 matching 8 bases. CDR1 SGDLS and CDR2 YYNGEE come from the germline V gene. The V and J ends lost 4 bases and 1 base, in that order; junction bases with no gene match: 6. The CDR3 runs 16 residues. CDR3 sequence: CASSRSTGGTNEKLFF. The CDR3 DNA sequence: TGTGCCAGCAGCCGAAGCACAGGGGGAACTAATGAAAAACTGTTTTTT. Drawing the rest from reference TRBV9 and TRBJ1-4, the complete variable domain is DSGVTQTPKHLITATGQRVTLRCSPRSGDLSVYWYQQSLDQGLQFLIQYYNGEERAKGNILERFSAQQFPDLHSELNLSSLELGDSALYFCASSRSTGGTNEKLFFGSGTQLSVL.

The V and J genes are TRBV18 and TRBJ1-3; no reliable D call. Deletions cut 4 bases from V and 7 bases from J, with 17 bases between. CDR1 is KGHSH, CDR2 LQKENI, per germline. CDR3 length equals 15 residues. CDR3 sequence (DNA): TGTGCCAGCTCACGAGAGGCTTATCGGACGAACACCATATATTTT. Its translation is CASSREAYRTNTIYF.

The rearrangement links TRBV5-1 to TRBJ2-2; 15 bases fit TRBD2. The CDR3 is 18 amino acids. The trim removed 4 bases at V and 6 bases at J, leaving 10 bases unmatched. Per germline, CDR1 SGHRS and CDR2 YFSETQ. CDR3 residues: CASSKEGLAGGRSGELFF. The DNA of the CDR3 is TGCGCCAGCAGCAAGGAGGGACTAGCGGGGGGCCGGTCCGGGGAGCTGTTTTTT.

The chain uses TRBV9 and TRBJ1-1, with TRBD1 as a possible D gene (6 bases). The CDR3 runs to 15 residues. Germline V gene lookup returns CDR1 SGDLS and CDR2 YYNGEE. The V end lost 4 bases, the J end lost 4 bases, and 17 bases lay between the germline ends. The CDR3 reads CASSPGGRSPTEAFF. The CDR3, as DNA: TGTGCCAGCAGCCCGGGGGGCAGGTCCCCCACTGAAGCTTTCTTT.

V and J are TRBV7-6 and TRBJ1-3, with D unresolved. The CDR3 runs to 12 residues. V was cut by 8 bases and J by 1 base, with 6 bases left in between. CDR1 SGHVS and CDR2 FNYEAQ come from the germline V gene. The CDR3 sequence is CASGGSGNTIYF. The CDR3 bases are TGTGCCAGCGGTGGGTCTGGAAACACCATATATTTT.

The rearrangement joins TRBV5-1 to TRBJ1-3; D unresolved. Trimming took off 5 bases at V and 3 bases at J, with 9 bases between the two ends. The length of the CDR3 is 13 residues. Germline V gene lookup returns CDR1 SGHRS and CDR2 YFSETQ. CDR3 bases: TGCGCCAGCAGTCCCGCGGTTGGAAACACCATATATTTT. Its translation: CASSPAVGNTIYF. Looking up the rest from reference TRBV5-1 and TRBJ1-3 gives the full variable domain: KAGVTQTPRYLIKTRGQQVTLSCSPISGHRSVSWYQQTPGQGLQFLFEYFSETQRNKGNFPGRFSGRQFSNSRSEMNVSTLELGDSALYLCASSPAVGNTIYFGEGSWLTVV.

This chain links TRBV7-2 with TRBJ1-4, with TRBD1 matching 7 bases. This CDR3 has 14 residues. From germline, CDR1 is SGHTA and CDR2 FQGNSA. The J segment lost 6 bases and the V segment lost 5 bases, leaving 6 bases of the junction unmatched. CDR3 residues: CASSPQGGDEKLFF. CDR3 DNA sequence: TGTGCCAGCAGCCCCCAGGGGGGAGATGAAAAACTGTTTTTT. The variable domain in full, completed from reference TRBV7-2 and TRBJ1-4, reads GAGVSQSPSNKVTEKGKDVELRCDPISGHTALYWYRQSLGQGLEFLIYFQGNSAPDKSGLPSDRFSAERTGGSVSTLTIQRTQQEDSAVYLCASSPQGGDEKLFFGSGTQLSVL.

The chain has TRBV7-2 and TRBJ1-2; possible D gene TRBD1, 5 bases. The CDR3 loop spans 15 amino acids. CDR1 is SGHTA and CDR2 is FQGNSA in the germline V gene. V lost 5 bases and J 2 bases, leaving 15 bases between the germline ends. CDR3 sequence reads: CASSRTGTDNYGYTF. In DNA form, the CDR3 reads TGTGCCAGCAGCCGAACCGGGACGGACAACTATGGCTACACCTTC.

The V gene is TRBV18, the J gene TRBJ1-2; TRBD1 might be the D (5 bases). Germline CDR1 is KGHSH and CDR2 is LQKENI. V lost 0 bases to trimming and J lost 5 bases, with 13 bases between them. This CDR3 has 15 residues. The CDR3 loop is CASSPPGQGSYGYTF. CDR3 DNA: TGTGCCAGCTCACCACCAGGGCAGGGAAGTTATGGCTACACCTTC.

The chain is built from TRBV2 and TRBJ2-1; D not certain. Germline lookup yields CDR1 SNHLY and CDR2 FYNNEI. V was clipped by 5 bases and J by 5 bases, with 7 bases between them. CDR3 size: 12 residues. In DNA, the CDR3 is TGTGCCAGCAGTACCTTTAACAATGAGCAGTTCTTC. The encoded protein is CASSTFNNEQFF.

The V call is TRBV16, the J call TRBJ2-5; perhaps TRBD1 as D (5 bases). This CDR3 spans 12 amino acids. Germline V gives CDR1 KGHSY, CDR2 FQNENV. Trimming took off 4 bases at V and 5 bases at J, with 8 bases between the two ends. In DNA, the CDR3 is TGTGCCAGCAGCCGGACAAAGGAGACCCAGTACTTC. Translating gives CASSRTKETQYF. The full variable domain, in which reference TRBV16 and TRBJ2-5 provide the parts outside the CDR3, is GEEVAQTPKHLVRGEGQKAKLYCAPIKGHSYVFWYQQVLKNEFKFLISFQNENVFDETGMPKERFSAKCLPNSPCSLEIQATKLEDSAVYFCASSRTKETQYFGPGTRLLVL.

This clone was seen a single time. The chain recombines TRBV6-4 with TRBJ2-2; D is unclear. The CDR3 is 15 residues long. CDR1 and CDR2 from the germline V gene are MRHNA and SNTAGT. The ends were cut back, 4 bases at V and 0 bases at J, with 9 bases in the middle. CDR3 protein: CASSALGANTGELFF. DNA for the CDR3: TGTGCCAGCAGTGCCCTAGGTGCGAACACCGGGGAGCTGTTTTTT.

The chain employs TRBV7-9 and TRBJ2-2; D unclear. V lost 0 bases, J lost 1 base, and 6 bases lay in between. The CDR3 runs to 15 residues. CDR1 is SEHNR and CDR2 is FQNEAQ in the germline V gene (reference sequence). CDR3 residues: CASSLASGNTGELFF. The CDR3 nucleotides read TGTGCCAGCAGCTTAGCGTCAGGGAACACCGGGGAGCTGTTTTTT.

The chain combines TRBV4-1 with TRBJ1-1; tentatively, D is TRBD1 (6 bases). This CDR3 region has 15 residues. Trimming pared 0 bases from V and 0 bases from J, leaving 8 bases between. Germline-derived CDR1 and CDR2 are MGHRA and YSYEKL. CDR3: CASSQERGVNTEAFF. DNA of the CDR3: TGCGCCAGCAGCCAAGAAAGGGGGGTGAACACTGAAGCTTTCTTT.

The chain carries TRBV2 and TRBJ1-1; D uncertain. Germline V gene data show CDR1 as SNHLY and CDR2 as FYNNEI. Trimming pared 4 bases from V and 4 bases from J, leaving 7 bases between. CDR3 length: 12 residues. The CDR3 is CASSVLGTEAFF. In nucleotides, the CDR3 is TGTGCCAGCAGTGTATTAGGCACTGAAGCTTTCTTT.

The V gene is TRBV27, the J gene TRBJ1-4; 8 bases line up with TRBD1. Looked up from germline, CDR1 is MNHEY and CDR2 is SMNVEV (reference sequence). The CDR3 extends over 14 amino acids. V lost 4 bases to trimming and J lost 9 bases; unmatched junction nucleotides: 7. DNA of the CDR3: TGTGCCAGCAGTTCCCCCGACAGGGGCAAAAAACTGTTTTTT. Translated: CASSSPDRGKKLFF.

V usage is TRBV6-4 and J usage is TRBJ1-6; tentatively, D is TRBD1 (6 bases). The V end lost 6 bases, the J end lost 7 bases, and 13 bases lay between the germline ends. Per germline, CDR1 MRHNA and CDR2 SNTAGT. CDR3 length: 14 amino acids. CDR3 in amino acids: CASRTGTSNSPLHF. CDR3 in DNA: TGTGCCAGCAGGACCGGGACAAGCAATTCACCCCTCCACTTT.

The genes are TRBV2 and TRBJ2-7; 10 nucleotides agree with TRBD1. Germline V gene sequence: CDR1 SNHLY, CDR2 FYNNEI. V lost 5 bases to trimming and J lost 5 bases; unmatched junction nucleotides: 9. The CDR3 has 15 residues. The CDR3: CASSSRTGGTHEQYF. CDR3 nucleotides: TGTGCCAGCAGTTCTAGGACAGGGGGTACCCACGAGCAGTACTTC.

This rearrangement joins TRBV5-6 to TRBJ1-2; D not certain. Trimming pared 2 bases from V and 6 bases from J, leaving 8 bases between. The CDR3 consists of 12 residues. Germline V lookup: CDR1 SGHDT, CDR2 YYEEEE. CDR3 bases: TGTGCCAGCAGCTTTAGTCGGGATGGCTACACCTTC. Residues: CASSFSRDGYTF.

The V gene is TRBV7-2, the J gene TRBJ2-3; perhaps TRBD2 as D (5 bases). The CDR3 spans 15 residues. V lost 0 bases and J 2 bases, leaving 9 bases between the germline ends. Germline CDR1 is SGHTA and CDR2 is FQGNSA. This chain's CDR3 is CASSLALDYTDTQYF. CDR3 nucleotide sequence: TGTGCCAGCAGCTTAGCCCTAGACTACACAGATACGCAGTATTTT.

This clone has a single count. V gene TRBV7-8 combines with J gene TRBJ2-1; 9 bases map to TRBD2. CDR1 and CDR2 (germline): SGHVS, FQNEAQ. This CDR3 region has 16 residues. J gave up 4 bases and V 3 bases, and 7 bases lay outside the gene matches. CDR3 sequence (DNA): TGTGCCAGCAGCTTCCAGACTAGCGGCCTTTACAATGAGCAGTTCTTC. Translation gives CASSFQTSGLYNEQFF.

The chain links TRBV7-2 to TRBJ2-5; 7 nucleotides line up with TRBD1. Unmatched junction bases numbered 12, after V lost 2 bases and J lost 3 bases. Germline CDR1 is SGHTA and CDR2 is FQGNSA. CDR3 length: 17 amino acids. The CDR3 region has the DNA TGTGCCAGCAGCTTACCGGGGACAGTGGGAAAGGAAGAGACCCAGTACTTC. Translated, it gives CASSLPGTVGKEETQYF.